This TCR beta chain was sequenced for a study of blood T cell repertoires in COVID-19. Study information: Whether acute or convalescent, the COVID-19 samples came from the United States, Italy and Spain. Sources were T cells, B-cell-depleted T cells, or PBMCs; the material itself was cDNA or gDNA.

In the study's own analysis: Nucleated cell counts were estimated from reference gene primer amplification. TCRdb's table, derived via immunoSEQ multiplex PCR, lists solely in-frame clones and lacks some. V, J and clone size reflect that table, while D and trimming were determined from the DNA. The sample has 250,000 or so clones, roughly 84% seen once. Only one count was recorded for this clone. V was pared by 2 bases and J by 0 bases, with 11 bases between. CDR1 and CDR2 from the germline V gene are KGHSH and LQKENI. The CDR3 loop spans 15 amino acids. Sequenced sample: peripheral blood. The receptor's source is a woman aged 40 to 50 who had recovered from COVID-19. J is TRBJ2-7 and V is TRBV18; the D gene is possibly TRBD1 (6 bases). Here the CDR3 reads CASSPRAGASYEQYF. The CDR3 nucleotides are TGTGCCAGCTCACCAAGGGCAGGGGCCTCCTACGAGCAGTACTTC.